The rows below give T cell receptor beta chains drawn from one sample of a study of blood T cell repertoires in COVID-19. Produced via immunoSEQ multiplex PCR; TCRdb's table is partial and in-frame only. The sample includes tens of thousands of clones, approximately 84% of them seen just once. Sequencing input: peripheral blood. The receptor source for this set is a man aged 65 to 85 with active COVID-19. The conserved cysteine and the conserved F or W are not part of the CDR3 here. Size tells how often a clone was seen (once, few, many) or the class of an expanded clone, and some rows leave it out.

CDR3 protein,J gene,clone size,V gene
ATRGSGTGAYEQY,TRBJ2-7,-,TRBV24-1
ASSSTGLAGWETQY,TRBJ2-5,once,TRBV9
ASSPGGVITYNEQF,TRBJ2-1,-,TRBV28
ASSLVGATEQF,TRBJ2-1,-,TRBV7-9
ASSWQGINTEAF,TRBJ1-1,-,TRBV5-1
ASSASGGETQY,TRBJ2-5,-,TRBV6-6
ASSQGGGVYGYT,TRBJ1-2,-,TRBV3-1/TRBV3-2
ASSQDLTGAQY,TRBJ2-3,few,TRBV4-3
ASSPGQGAGDIQY,TRBJ2-4,-,TRBV11-3
ASSMYSTRYADTQY,TRBJ2-3,-,TRBV7-2
ASSDHRGYYEQY,TRBJ2-7,-,TRBV6-4
ASSLGVAGPTYEQY,TRBJ2-7,few,TRBV7-2
SAGSGYEQY,TRBJ2-7,-,TRBV20-1
ASSPQFGQGLGTEAF,TRBJ1-1,-,TRBV6-6
ASTKIDENDSPLH,TRBJ1-6,-,TRBV21-1
ASSLLPGYEQF,TRBJ2-1,-,TRBV12-3/TRBV12-4
ASSQLAEEAF,TRBJ1-1,-,TRBV3-1/TRBV3-2
ASSRDRGDQPQH,TRBJ1-5,-,TRBV2
AWSVGITSESTDTQY,TRBJ2-3,-,TRBV30
ASSVGQGGETQY,TRBJ2-5,-,TRBV9
ASSPTNRGTGELF,TRBJ2-2,-,TRBV6-5
ASRSTGPPPLGYT,TRBJ1-2,-,TRBV27
ASSFRDRGYEQY,TRBJ2-7,-,TRBV7-3
SVENLAGVRRTQY,TRBJ2-3,-,TRBV29-1
ASSLRRLAGSSDTQY,TRBJ2-3,-,TRBV28
ASSLSRQVGQPQH,TRBJ1-5,-,TRBV27
SVPGLAGGFVTDTQY,TRBJ2-3,-,TRBV29-1
ASSSPKTGYGYT,TRBJ1-2,-,TRBV27
ASSQEPRGRPTDTQY,TRBJ2-3,-,TRBV3-1/TRBV3-2
AMSPGQAGGYT,TRBJ1-2,-,TRBV10-3
ASSSGTSGNNEQF,TRBJ2-1,few,TRBV7-3
ASTREAGENEQF,TRBJ2-1,few,TRBV2
ASSPSLAGGREQY,TRBJ2-7,-,TRBV4-1
ASSQGLDTQY,TRBJ2-3,-,TRBV4-3
ASDRDFGIASTDTQY,TRBJ2-3,once,TRBV28
ASSYGGRRTDTQY,TRBJ2-3,-,TRBV6-5